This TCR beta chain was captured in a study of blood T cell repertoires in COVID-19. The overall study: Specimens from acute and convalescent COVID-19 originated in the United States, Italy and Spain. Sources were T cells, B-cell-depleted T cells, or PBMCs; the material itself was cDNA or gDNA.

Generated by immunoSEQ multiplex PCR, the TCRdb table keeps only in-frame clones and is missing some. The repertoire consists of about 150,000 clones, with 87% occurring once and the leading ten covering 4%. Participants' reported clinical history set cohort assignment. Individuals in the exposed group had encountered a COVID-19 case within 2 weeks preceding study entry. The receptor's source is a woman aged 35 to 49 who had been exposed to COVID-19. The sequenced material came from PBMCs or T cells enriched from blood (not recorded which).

The CDR3 nucleotides read TGTGCCAGCAGAATAATGGGCAGCTTGAACACTGAAGCTTTCTTT. Translating it yields CASRIMGSLNTEAFF. J is TRBJ1-1 and V is TRBV3-1 (or the pseudogene TRBV3-2); unclear D gene. Germline lookup yields CDR1 LGHDT and CDR2 YNNKEL (reference sequence). The CDR3 runs 15 residues. V lost 6 bases to trimming and J lost 0 bases, with 14 bases between them.